These 23 T cell receptor beta chains were sequenced from one sample in a study of blood T cell repertoires in COVID-19. Some clones are missing from TCRdb's copy, which holds only in-frame ones; the method was immunoSEQ multiplex PCR. The table includes some 240,000 clones, roughly 82% detected once. The specimen sequenced was peripheral blood. Receptor source: a woman in her forties who had recovered from COVID-19.

CDR3 sequence (DNA): TGCGCCAGCAGCTACGATTCAAGCCAAAATTCACCCCTCCACTTT. Protein sequence: CASSYDSSQNSPLHF. The chain employs TRBV5-1 and TRBJ1-6, with no clear D. The germline V and J ends were trimmed by 3 bases and 7 bases, with 14 bases remaining between them. The CDR3 loop spans 15 amino acids. The germline gives CDR1 SGHRS, CDR2 YFSETQ.

Note on this clone: A junction end diverges from the germline sequence, so it may reflect a read error. This chain uses TRBV10-3 with TRBJ1-5; D possibly corresponds to TRBD1 (6 bases). Germline assignment: CDR1 ENHRY and CDR2 SYGVKD. CDR3 length: 17 amino acids. Here the CDR3 reads CAISQAFDTGSTQPQHF. The DNA of the CDR3 is TGTGCCATCAGTCAAGCATTCGATACAGGGAGCACTCAGCCCCAGCATTTT.

The rearrangement links TRBV5-6 to TRBJ2-7; perhaps TRBD1 as D (6 bases). CDR3 length: 16 residues. Trimming took 3 bases from V and 0 from J, leaving 16 bases between them. Germline-derived CDR1 and CDR2 are SGHDT and YYEEEE. CDR3 in amino acids: CASSSIGTRSSYEQYF. CDR3 sequence (DNA): TGTGCCAGCAGCTCAATCGGGACACGAAGCTCCTACGAGCAGTACTTC.

This chain connects TRBV6-2 or TRBV6-3 to TRBJ1-2, with a weak D call TRBD1 (5 bases). CDR3 size: 12 residues. Per the germline V gene, CDR1 is MNHEY and CDR2 is SVGEGT. V lost 5 bases, J lost 5 bases, and 9 bases lay in between. CDR3 nucleotide sequence: TGTGCCAGCAGTCAGACAGAGTATGGCTACACCTTC. Translation: CASSQTEYGYTF.

The chain carries TRBV28 and TRBJ1-4; no clear D gene. Germline CDR1 reads MDHEN; CDR2 reads SYDVKM. The CDR3 is 15 amino acids. Deletions cut 3 bases from V and 0 bases from J, with 8 bases between. The CDR3 sequence is CASSFEYTTNEKLFF. In nucleotides, the CDR3 is TGTGCCAGCAGTTTCGAATACACAACTAATGAAAAACTGTTTTTT. Drawing the rest from reference TRBV28 and TRBJ1-4, the complete variable domain is DVKVTQSSRYLVKRTGEKVFLECVQDMDHENMFWYRQDPGLGLRLIYFSYDVKMKEKGDIPEGYSVSREKKERFSLILESASTNQTSMYLCASSFEYTTNEKLFFGSGTQLSVL.

The chain combines TRBV28 with TRBJ1-6, with TRBD1 identical over 7 bases. Losses at the gene ends were 3 bases for V and 10 bases for J; bases not matched to a gene: 9. This CDR3 has 15 amino acids. Germline V gene data show CDR1 as MDHEN and CDR2 as SYDVKM. The CDR3 sequence: CASSFPWDRSSPLHF. The CDR3 DNA is TGTGCCAGCAGTTTCCCCTGGGACAGAAGCTCACCCCTCCACTTT.

This clone has more than one count but fewer than ten. Distinct nucleotide sequences in the sample also encode this CDR3. The V and J genes are TRBV2 and TRBJ1-5; the match to TRBD1 covers 10 bases. The junction had 3 bases not matched to a gene; V was cut back by 4 bases and J by 6 bases. CDR1 and CDR2 (germline): SNHLY, FYNNEI. The CDR3 has 14 amino acids. This CDR3 reads CASSGQGARQPQHF. In nucleotides, the CDR3 is TGTGCCAGCAGTGGACAGGGGGCGCGTCAGCCCCAGCATTTT.

This chain connects TRBV20-1 to TRBJ2-3; no clear D gene. There are 11 residues in the CDR3. Germline V gene data show CDR1 as DFQATT and CDR2 as SNEGSKA (reference sequence). V was trimmed by 5 bases and J by 8 bases, leaving 11 bases between them. The CDR3 loop reads CSAPLEGTQYF. CDR3 nucleotides: TGCAGTGCTCCCCTAGAAGGTACGCAGTATTTT.

The J gene is TRBJ2-1, the V gene TRBV18; D is unresolved. Germline V gene sequence: CDR1 KGHSH, CDR2 LQKENI. The CDR3 has 13 residues. V shed 3 bases and J shed 6 bases, with 9 bases lying between them. In nucleotides, the CDR3 is TGTGCCAGCTCACCCCCAACAATCAATGAGCAGTTCTTC. Protein product: CASSPPTINEQFF.

The chain employs TRBV28 and TRBJ2-7, with 7 nucleotides matching TRBD2. CDR3 length: 15 amino acids. CDR1 MDHEN and CDR2 SYDVKM come from the germline V gene. V lost 4 bases and J lost 0; bases outside the gene matches: 6. This CDR3 is CASSSHGGGSYEQYF. The DNA for the CDR3 is TGTGCCAGCAGTTCCCATGGGGGGGGCTCCTACGAGCAGTACTTC.

The chain employs TRBV3-1 (or the pseudogene TRBV3-2) and TRBJ1-6, with TRBD1 as a possible D gene (5 bases). The CDR3 length is 16 residues. Between the trimmed V and J ends, which lost 0 bases and 10 bases, there was a span of 16 bases. The germline gives CDR1 LGHDT, CDR2 YNNKEL (reference sequence). The CDR3 nucleotides are TGTGCCAGCAGCCAAGATGGGTGGGGGGTCTGGTCACCCCTCCACTTT. Its translation: CASSQDGWGVWSPLHF.

The chain links TRBV6-5 to TRBJ2-1, with 10 positions matching TRBD1. CDR1 is MNHEY, CDR2 SVGAGI, per germline. The V and J ends lost 6 bases and 0 bases, in that order; junction bases with no gene match: 2. The CDR3 runs 15 residues. The CDR3 nucleotides read TGTGCCAGCAGGGGACAGGGGAGCTCCTACAATGAGCAGTTCTTC. This codes for CASRGQGSSYNEQFF.

The chain has TRBV27 and TRBJ2-2, with a tentative D call TRBD1 (6 bases). CDR1 MNHEY and CDR2 SMNVEV come from the germline V gene (reference sequence). Trimming stripped 3 bases from V and 3 bases from J, with 14 bases between. This CDR3 is built from 16 residues. In DNA form, the CDR3 reads TGTGCCAGCAGTTTTCTTGGCAGGGGCTACACCGGGGAGCTGTTTTTT. Translated: CASSFLGRGYTGELFF.

This clone was picked up one time. V is TRBV19 and J is TRBJ2-7; no reliable D call. The CDR3 has 13 amino acids. Germline V lookup: CDR1 LNHDA, CDR2 SQIVND (reference sequence). Trimming removed 8 bases from V and 0 bases from J, with 11 bases in between. Here the CDR3 DNA reads TGTGCCAGTTTCTTAGAGAACTCCTACGAGCAGTACTTC. It yields the protein CASFLENSYEQYF.

This clone was detected a few times. The V call is TRBV18, the J call TRBJ2-7; maybe TRBD2 (6 bases). Trimming removed 3 bases at V and 7 bases at J, with 10 bases between. This CDR3 has 12 residues. From germline, CDR1 is KGHSH and CDR2 LQKENI. The CDR3 DNA is TGTGCCAGCTCACCCCGGGAGCAGGAGCAGTACTTC. Its translation: CASSPREQEQYF.

The V gene is TRBV6-6, the J gene TRBJ2-3, with 8 bases matching TRBD2. CDR1 and CDR2 from the germline V gene are MNHNY and SVGAGI (reference sequence). CDR3 length equals 20 residues. J lost 0 bases, V lost 5 bases, and 19 bases had no gene match. This CDR3 reads CASSPDHIGGATGSTDTQYF. DNA of the CDR3: TGTGCCAGCAGTCCTGACCACATCGGGGGGGCCACAGGAAGCACAGATACGCAGTATTTT.

The chain joins TRBV18 to TRBJ1-5, with 9 nucleotides matching TRBD1. The CDR3 has 15 residues. The V segment lost 5 bases and the J segment 2 bases; nucleotides outside the gene matches: 4. The germline V gene has CDR1 KGHSH and CDR2 LQKENI. The CDR3 coding sequence is TGTGCCAGCTCAGAGACAGGGGGGCGCAATCAGCCCCAGCATTTT. As protein: CASSETGGRNQPQHF. The whole variable domain, filled in from reference TRBV18 and TRBJ1-5, reads NAGVMQNPRHLVRRRGQEARLRCSPMKGHSHVYWYRQLPEEGLKFMVYLQKENIIDESGMPKERFSAEFPKEGPSILRIQQVVRGDSAAYFCASSETGGRNQPQHFGDGTRLSIL.

The gene calls are TRBV3-1 (or the pseudogene TRBV3-2) and TRBJ1-3, with D perhaps TRBD1 (6 bases). Germline CDR1 and CDR2: LGHDT and YNNKEL (reference sequence). This CDR3 is built from 17 residues. Trimming shortened V by 4 bases and J by 4 bases, and 20 bases separated the two germline ends. The CDR3 DNA sequence: TGTGCCAGCAGCCGAGGAGGCTACAGGGTAGGGGGAAACACCATATATTTT. This encodes CASSRGGYRVGGNTIYF.

In this sample, this clone turned up once. The chain couples TRBV7-9 to TRBJ1-1, with 8 bases that match TRBD1. The CDR3 is 14 amino acids. V lost 1 base to trimming and J lost 8 bases; unmatched junction nucleotides: 6. Per germline, CDR1 SEHNR and CDR2 FQNEAQ (reference sequence). Written as DNA, the CDR3 is TGTGCCAGCAGCTTAGTGGACAGGGATTCCGAAGCTTTCTTT. It yields the protein CASSLVDRDSEAFF.

This chain connects TRBV19 to TRBJ2-1; D is perhaps TRBD1 (5 bases). Germline V gene sequence: CDR1 LNHDA, CDR2 SQIVND (reference sequence). V lost 5 bases, J lost 3 bases, and 14 bases lay in between. CDR3 size: 15 residues. For the CDR3, the DNA is TGTGCCAGTAGTGGGATAGGGGTGATCTACAATGAGCAGTTCTTC. As protein: CASSGIGVIYNEQFF.

The chain links TRBV7-9 to TRBJ2-1; 10 bases fit TRBD2. Per germline, CDR1 SEHNR and CDR2 FQNEAQ (reference sequence). The V segment lost 2 bases and the J segment 7 bases; nucleotides outside the gene matches: 8. The CDR3 runs 16 residues. Here the CDR3 DNA reads TGTGCCAGCAGCTTAAGGCCTAGCGGGGGATTTAATGAGCAGTTCTTC. This codes for CASSLRPSGGFNEQFF.

The gene calls are TRBV3-1 (or the pseudogene TRBV3-2) and TRBJ1-2, with D unresolved. Trimming pared 5 bases from V and 5 bases from J, leaving 6 bases between. This CDR3 comprises 11 residues. Germline V gene sequence: CDR1 LGHDT, CDR2 YNNKEL (reference sequence). The CDR3 DNA sequence: TGTGCCAGCAGCACGGTTTATGGCTACACCTTC. Its protein product is CASSTVYGYTF.

V usage is TRBV20-1 and J usage is TRBJ1-2; D is uncertain. Germline V gene data show CDR1 as DFQATT and CDR2 as SNEGSKA (reference sequence). This CDR3 is built from 14 residues. The V end lost 3 bases, the J end lost 1 base, and 12 bases lay between the germline ends. The CDR3 DNA reads as TGCAGTGCTAGTATCACGGGAGATAACTATGGCTACACCTTC. It is translated as CSASITGDNYGYTF.